This TCR beta chain was observed in a study of blood T cell repertoires in COVID-19. Germline values: CDR1 SGHTA, CDR2 FQGNSA. The CDR3 has 16 amino acids. V lost 2 bases to trimming and J lost 1 base; unmatched junction nucleotides: 6. Only in-frame clones appear in the TCRdb table, and some are missing; sequencing was by immunoSEQ multiplex PCR. The sample records around 180,000 clones, about 80% being singletons. The sample consisted of PBMCs or T cells enriched from blood (not recorded which). The chain couples TRBV7-2 to TRBJ2-7, with 9 positions matching TRBD1. The sequence was obtained from a man between 45 and 60 years old who had recovered from COVID-19. CDR3 nucleotide sequence: TGTGCCAGCAGCTTACCCTGGGACAGGGAATCCTACGAGCAGTACTTC. Translating gives CASSLPWDRESYEQYF.